The 31 T cell receptor beta chains presented below share a single source sample, sequenced in a study of blood T cell repertoires in COVID-19 (dated by TCRdb to 2018 to 2021). Libraries were constructed by the immunoSEQ multiplex PCR assay. TCRdb provides this immuneACCESS table in a form limited to in-frame rearrangements. Some clones are lacking; in checked studies, under half of them reflect an unresolved V gene, and why the rest are absent is not known. The sample table contains approximately 230,000 clones; only one count was recorded for around 82% of them. Of the sample, about 5.7% falls within the top ten clones. The sequencing input was peripheral blood. Source of these receptors: a man older than 75 with acute or convalescent COVID-19.

The CDR3 spells CASSPLGLAGGSKNIQYF. In DNA form, the CDR3 reads TGTGCCAGCAGTCCCCTAGGGCTAGCGGGAGGTTCCAAAAACATTCAGTACTTC. The chain combines TRBV27 with TRBJ2-4, with 11 bases fitting TRBD2. J lost 2 bases, V lost 5 bases, and 11 bases had no gene match. This CDR3 region has 18 residues. The germline CDR1 and CDR2 sequences are MNHEY and SMNVEV (reference sequence).

This clone showed up just once. The chain combines TRBV11-3 with TRBJ2-7; 8 bases are shared with TRBD2. V dropped 4 bases and J dropped 4; count of bases not matched to a gene: 3. The length of the CDR3 is 13 residues. The germline V gene has CDR1 SGHNT and CDR2 YENEEA. As DNA, the CDR3 is TGTGCCAGCAGCTCGGGACTAGGATACGAGCAGTACTTC. Its translation is CASSSGLGYEQYF.

Concerning this clone itself: The sample carries other DNA sequences with the same CDR3. This sequence joins TRBV18 and TRBJ2-2; TRBD2 matches 7 bases. V lost 5 bases to trimming and J lost 4 bases; unmatched junction nucleotides: 1. Germline CDR1 KGHSH, CDR2 LQKENI. The CDR3 spans 13 residues. CDR3 amino acids: CASSAGVTGELFF. In nucleotides, the CDR3 is TGTGCCAGCTCAGCGGGGGTCACCGGGGAGCTGTTTTTT.

In nucleotides, the CDR3 is TGTGCCAGCAGTGATAACAGAGAACCCTGGTACGAGCAGTACTTC. Encoded protein: CASSDNREPWYEQYF. The chain is built from TRBV6-1 and TRBJ2-7, with D unresolved. This CDR3 has 15 amino acids. Germline CDR1 is MNHNS and CDR2 is SASEGT. V gave up 3 bases and J gave up 4 bases, with 16 bases separating them.

The gene calls are TRBV5-4 and TRBJ2-7; the D gene is possibly TRBD1 (7 bases). Per germline, CDR1 SGHNT and CDR2 YYREEE (reference sequence). The CDR3 contains 15 residues. With 1 base removed from V and 6 bases from J, the gap between germline ends came to 17 bases. The CDR3 DNA reads TGTGCCAGCAGCTTGTCACGACAGGGAGGAGGCGAGCAGTACTTC. Translating gives CASSLSRQGGGEQYF. Together with reference TRBV5-4 and TRBJ2-7, the CDR3 gives the full variable domain: ETGVTQSPTHLIKTRGQQVTLRCSSQSGHNTVSWYQQALGQGPQFIFQYYREEENGRGNFPPRFSGLQFPNYSSELNVNALELDDSALYLCASSLSRQGGGEQYFGPGTRLTVT.

This chain joins TRBV7-9 and TRBJ1-1; no clear D gene. Germline V CDR1 and CDR2: SEHNR, FQNEAQ (reference sequence). V dropped 8 bases and J dropped 7 bases, with 14 bases sitting between them. CDR3 length equals 12 residues. The CDR3 here is CASAPLAGEAFF. The CDR3, as DNA: TGTGCCAGCGCACCTCTAGCGGGTGAAGCTTTCTTT.

This clone was detected a few times. This sequence joins TRBV6-1 and TRBJ2-2; 7 positions agree with TRBD1. J lost 4 bases, V lost 3 bases, and 11 bases had no gene match. The germline CDR1 and CDR2 sequences are MNHNS and SASEGT. This CDR3 is 17 amino acids long. DNA of the CDR3: TGTGCCAGCAGTGAGAGTATATTGGCAGGGGGCACCGGGGAGCTGTTTTTT. It translates to CASSESILAGGTGELFF.

V gene TRBV5-1 combines with J gene TRBJ2-5, with 10 nucleotides matching TRBD1. The CDR3 has 14 amino acids. The germline gives CDR1 SGHRS, CDR2 YFSETQ. V dropped 4 bases and J dropped 2; count of bases not matched to a gene: 2. CDR3 sequence: CASSPGQGQETQYF. CDR3 coding DNA: TGCGCCAGCAGCCCGGGACAGGGGCAAGAGACCCAGTACTTC. Based on the CDR3 plus reference TRBV5-1 and TRBJ2-5, the full variable domain is KAGVTQTPRYLIKTRGQQVTLSCSPISGHRSVSWYQQTPGQGLQFLFEYFSETQRNKGNFPGRFSGRQFSNSRSEMNVSTLELGDSALYLCASSPGQGQETQYFGPGTRLLVL.

The chain joins TRBV20-1 to TRBJ1-1; D is ambiguous. Germline V lookup: CDR1 DFQATT, CDR2 SNEGSKA (reference sequence). The CDR3 is made up of 11 amino acids. V gave up 1 base and J gave up 7 bases, with 7 bases separating them. Here the CDR3 DNA reads TGCAGTGCTAGAGTCAGTGGTGAAGCTTTCTTT. Protein product: CSARVSGEAFF.

This clone was seen only a few times. The chain uses TRBV18 and TRBJ2-2; D not certain. The CDR3 has 11 residues. Germline CDR1 KGHSH, CDR2 LQKENI. V lost 8 bases, J lost 1 base, and 2 bases lay in between. The CDR3 sequence is CASRNTGELFF. DNA for the CDR3: TGTGCCAGCCGGAACACCGGGGAGCTGTTTTTT.

The CDR3 DNA is TGTGCCAGCAGTCCCGAACAGATCGGGGGCACTGAAGCTTTCTTT. Amino acid sequence: CASSPEQIGGTEAFF. The genes are TRBV28 and TRBJ1-1, with a possible D match to TRBD1 (5 bases). The CDR3 has 15 amino acids. Trimming took off 5 bases at V and 4 bases at J, with 17 bases between the two ends. Per germline, CDR1 MDHEN and CDR2 SYDVKM.

The chain employs TRBV3-1 (or the pseudogene TRBV3-2) and TRBJ2-7; D is possibly TRBD1 (6 bases). Trimming took off 4 bases at V and 0 bases at J, with 10 bases between the two ends. Germline CDR1 LGHDT, CDR2 YNNKEL (reference sequence). This CDR3 is 14 amino acids long. CDR3 sequence: CASSLQGFSYEQYF. The CDR3 region has the DNA TGTGCCAGCAGCCTACAGGGATTCTCCTACGAGCAGTACTTC.

In its sample, this clone was seen once. The genes are TRBV2 and TRBJ1-1, with 8 bases fitting TRBD1. Germline CDR1 is SNHLY and CDR2 is FYNNEI. The CDR3 has 15 residues. With V trimmed by 7 bases and J by 3 bases, 10 bases remained unmatched. CDR3 in DNA: TGTGCCAGCACCCTGGACAGGGTAGGGGACACTGAAGCTTTCTTT. It encodes CASTLDRVGDTEAFF.

The chain joins TRBV5-1 to TRBJ1-6; TRBD1 agrees at 7 bases. The V gene end was trimmed by 0 bases and the J gene end by 0 bases; junction bases not matched to a gene: 6. This CDR3 has 18 amino acids. Per germline, CDR1 SGHRS and CDR2 YFSETQ. The DNA of the CDR3 is TGCGCCAGCAGCTTGGGAACAGGGGACCCCTCCTATAATTCACCCCTCCACTTT. It codes for CASSLGTGDPSYNSPLHF.

The chain employs TRBV6-5 and TRBJ2-1, with TRBD2 as a possible D gene (5 bases). The ends were cut back, 10 bases at V and 1 base at J, with 11 bases in the middle. Germline lookup yields CDR1 MNHEY and CDR2 SVGAGI. This CDR3 spans 13 amino acids. CDR3 sequence: CATLALSYNEQFF. The CDR3, as DNA: TGTGCCACCCTAGCTCTGTCCTACAATGAGCAGTTCTTC.

The chain employs TRBV19 and TRBJ2-2; D unclear. Between the trimmed V and J ends, which lost 2 bases and 3 bases, there was a span of 7 bases. Germline CDR1 is LNHDA and CDR2 is SQIVND (reference sequence). This CDR3 has 14 residues. CDR3 DNA: TGTGCCAGTAGTATAATACAGCACACCGGGGAGCTGTTTTTT. The encoded protein is CASSIIQHTGELFF.

This clone occurred a few times. This chain links TRBV18 with TRBJ1-2, with D uncertain. V lost 2 bases, J lost 0 bases, and 10 bases lay in between. Germline CDR1 KGHSH, CDR2 LQKENI. The CDR3 sequence is 15 residues long. CDR3 region: CASSPGASPNYGYTF. In DNA form, the CDR3 reads TGTGCCAGCTCACCAGGTGCGAGCCCTAACTATGGCTACACCTTC.

The genes are TRBV5-4 and TRBJ1-1, with 7 nucleotides matching TRBD1. This CDR3 is 15 amino acids long. V gave up 2 bases and J gave up 0 bases; unmatched junction bases: 4. CDR1 and CDR2 from the germline V gene are SGHNT and YYREEE (reference sequence). The CDR3 spells CASSLRQGLNTEAFF. For the CDR3, the DNA is TGTGCCAGCAGCTTAAGACAGGGACTGAACACTGAAGCTTTCTTT. The whole variable domain, remainder taken from reference TRBV5-4 and TRBJ1-1, is ETGVTQSPTHLIKTRGQQVTLRCSSQSGHNTVSWYQQALGQGPQFIFQYYREEENGRGNFPPRFSGLQFPNYSSELNVNALELDDSALYLCASSLRQGLNTEAFFGQGTRLTVV.

V gene TRBV5-1 combines with J gene TRBJ2-7; weak D call: TRBD1 (6 bases). The CDR3 contains 14 residues. CDR1 and CDR2 from the germline V gene are SGHRS and YFSETQ. Trimming took 3 bases from V and 3 from J, leaving 13 bases between them. This chain's CDR3 is CASSYRDTNYEQYF. For the CDR3, the DNA is TGCGCCAGCAGCTACCGGGACACCAACTACGAGCAGTACTTC.

The chain couples TRBV4-1 to TRBJ2-1, with 9 bases matching TRBD1. From germline, CDR1 is MGHRA and CDR2 YSYEKL. The V segment lost 0 bases and the J segment 0 bases; nucleotides outside the gene matches: 6. There are 18 residues in the CDR3. CDR3 residues: CASSQDKGQGFSYNEQFF. The CDR3 DNA reads as TGCGCCAGCAGCCAAGATAAGGGACAGGGCTTCTCCTACAATGAGCAGTTCTTC.

The J gene is TRBJ2-1, the V gene TRBV6-1, with D possibly matching TRBD2 (6 bases). The CDR3 spans 12 residues. The germline gives CDR1 MNHNS, CDR2 SASEGT. V shed 1 base and J shed 13 bases, with 11 bases lying between them. The CDR3 nucleotides read TGTGCCAGCAGTGAAGGTGGCGGGGAACAGTTCTTC. This translates into CASSEGGGEQFF.

Remarks on this clone: Other nucleotide sequences from this sample produce the same CDR3. V usage is TRBV28 and J usage is TRBJ2-7; the D gene is possibly TRBD1 (6 bases). V was pared by 2 bases and J by 1 base, with 6 bases between. Per the germline V gene, CDR1 is MDHEN and CDR2 is SYDVKM. The CDR3 length is 13 residues. CDR3 nucleotides: TGTGCCAGCAGTTTAACAGGGTCCTACGAGCAGTACTTC. Its protein product is CASSLTGSYEQYF. The whole variable domain, remainder taken from reference TRBV28 and TRBJ2-7, is DVKVTQSSRYLVKRTGEKVFLECVQDMDHENMFWYRQDPGLGLRLIYFSYDVKMKEKGDIPEGYSVSREKKERFSLILESASTNQTSMYLCASSLTGSYEQYFGPGTRLTVT.

The chain links TRBV5-1 to TRBJ2-7; tentative D call: TRBD2 (6 bases). Between the trimmed V and J ends, which lost 5 bases and 0 bases, there was a span of 24 bases. CDR3 length equals 18 residues. Germline V CDR1 and CDR2: SGHRS, YFSETQ. The CDR3 reads CASRIGGGREVRSYEQYF. CDR3 coding DNA: TGCGCCAGCAGGATTGGAGGAGGGCGGGAAGTGCGCTCCTACGAGCAGTACTTC.

The V call is TRBV2, the J call TRBJ2-2, with 8 bases that match TRBD2. With 6 bases clipped from V and 3 bases from J, the junction kept 3 bases outside the gene matches. This CDR3 contains 14 residues. Germline V gene lookup returns CDR1 SNHLY and CDR2 FYNNEI. CDR3 sequence: CASRGLVDTGELFF. The CDR3 nucleotides read TGTGCCAGCAGGGGACTAGTCGACACCGGGGAGCTGTTTTTT.

This chain links TRBV7-3 with TRBJ2-1, with TRBD2 matching 13 bases. The CDR3 is 15 amino acids. CDR1 and CDR2 (germline): SGHTA, FQGTGA. Trimming took 5 bases from V and 5 from J; bases not matched to a gene: 3. CDR3 in DNA: TGTGCCAGCAGCCCCGGGACTAGCGGGAACAATGAGCAGTTCTTC. Translated, it gives CASSPGTSGNNEQFF.

This clone was counted between two and nine times. The rearrangement uses TRBV3-1 (or the pseudogene TRBV3-2) and TRBJ1-1; weak D call: TRBD1 (5 bases). V lost 1 base and J 10 bases, leaving 13 bases between the germline ends. The CDR3 contains 13 residues. Germline CDR1 is LGHDT and CDR2 is YNNKEL (reference sequence). The DNA for the CDR3 is TGTGCCAGCAGCCAAGGGGTACAGGCACGAGCTTTCTTT. This gives the protein CASSQGVQARAFF.

Worth noting for this clone: Other DNA sequences from this sample encode an identical CDR3 as well. This chain connects TRBV12-3 or TRBV12-4 to TRBJ1-2, with unresolved D. The V gene lost 4 bases and the J gene lost 5 bases, with 8 bases spanning the gap. The CDR3 is 12 amino acids. CDR3 protein: CASSSPGYGYTF. CDR3 bases: TGTGCCAGCAGTTCGCCGGGTTATGGCTACACCTTC.

The J gene is TRBJ2-5, the V gene TRBV2, with TRBD1 matching 9 bases. V lost 4 bases, J lost 5 bases, and 8 bases stayed unmatched. The CDR3 is made up of 15 amino acids. The germline CDR1 and CDR2 sequences are SNHLY and FYNNEI. The CDR3 reads CASSVPSGTGETQYF. The CDR3 coding sequence is TGTGCCAGCAGTGTCCCCAGCGGGACAGGGGAGACCCAGTACTTC.

This chain uses TRBV18 with TRBJ1-6; D call uncertain. The CDR3 spans 16 residues. V lost 2 bases to trimming and J lost 6 bases, with 14 bases between them. The germline V gene encodes CDR1 KGHSH and CDR2 LQKENI. The CDR3, as DNA: TGTGCCAGCTCACCAGCGGAGGTCCTCGGTAATTCACCCCTCCACTTT. This codes for CASSPAEVLGNSPLHF. Using reference TRBV18 and TRBJ1-6 for the parts outside the CDR3, the full variable domain is NAGVMQNPRHLVRRRGQEARLRCSPMKGHSHVYWYRQLPEEGLKFMVYLQKENIIDESGMPKERFSAEFPKEGPSILRIQQVVRGDSAAYFCASSPAEVLGNSPLHFGNGTRLTVT.

The chain couples TRBV6-5 to TRBJ2-7, with D possibly matching TRBD2 (6 bases). The CDR3 is 12 residues long. Trimming left V 8 bases short and J 7 bases short, with 15 bases between. Germline values: CDR1 MNHEY, CDR2 SVGAGI. CDR3 protein: CASRDSLGEQYF. The DNA for the CDR3 is TGTGCCAGCCGGGACTCCTTGGGGGAGCAGTACTTC.

J is TRBJ2-1 and V is TRBV6-5, with a possible D match to TRBD1 (6 bases). The CDR3 loop spans 13 amino acids. Trimming took off 7 bases at V and 3 bases at J, with 10 bases between the two ends. Germline-derived CDR1 and CDR2 are MNHEY and SVGAGI. The CDR3 coding sequence is TGTGCCAGCAAACAGGGCCTCTACAATGAGCAGTTCTTC. Protein: CASKQGLYNEQFF.